The rows below give T cell receptor beta chains drawn from one sample of a study of blood T cell repertoires in COVID-19. Sequencing used immunoSEQ multiplex PCR; TCRdb keeps in-frame clones, though not all of them. This table has some 220,000 clones, approximately 84% appearing once. Input material: peripheral blood. The receptors come from a woman aged 25 to 39 who had recovered from COVID-19. Both conserved end residues are part of each CDR3. Fields, in order: clone size, V gene, J gene, D gene, CDR3 DNA, CDR3 protein. D genes are given only for firm matches. Size is omitted from some rows. Given values are once, few, many or a class for expanded clones.

NA	TRBV15	TRBJ1-1	NA	TGTGCCACCAGCAGAGAAAAGGCAGGGCAGAACACTGAAGCTTTCTTT	CATSREKAGQNTEAFF
NA	TRBV25-1	TRBJ2-2	NA	TGTGCCAGCAGTGAATCCCGACTAGATCCCTCCGGGGAGCTGTTTTTT	CASSESRLDPSGELFF
NA	TRBV6-6	TRBJ1-5	TRBD1	TGTGCCAGCAGTTACGAGGGGGCTTGGAGCAATCAGCCCCAGCATTTT	CASSYEGAWSNQPQHF
NA	TRBV5-4	TRBJ1-2	TRBD1	TGTGCCAGCAGCCTGGACAGGGGGGCTGGCTATGGCTACACCTTC	CASSLDRGAGYGYTF
NA	TRBV9	TRBJ1-3	TRBD1	TGTGCCAGCAGAGGACAGGGGGTGCATGGAAACACCATATATTTT	CASRGQGVHGNTIYF
NA	TRBV10-1	TRBJ2-5	NA	TGCGCCAGCAGTAGGGGGGGAGGAGAGACCCAGTACTTC	CASSRGGGETQYF
NA	TRBV9	TRBJ1-6	NA	TGTGCCAGCAGCGTAGATTTGGCGGCTGGGTCACCCCTCCACTTT	CASSVDLAAGSPLHF
NA	TRBV5-1	TRBJ2-7	TRBD2	TGCGCCAGCAGTCAACGGGGGGGCGACTTCTACGAGCAGTACTTC	CASSQRGGDFYEQYF
NA	TRBV27	TRBJ2-7	TRBD1	TGTGCCAGCAGCTTTCGACAGGGGGCTCTCCACGAGCAGTACTTC	CASSFRQGALHEQYF
once	TRBV28	TRBJ1-2	TRBD1	TGTGCCAGCAGTGGGCGGGACAGGGTCATAGGAATCCTCTATGGCTACACCTTC	CASSGRDRVIGILYGYTF
NA	TRBV9	TRBJ2-2	TRBD2	TGTGCCAGCAGCGCTAGGCTAGCGGGAGCCGGGGAGCTGTTTTTT	CASSARLAGAGELFF
NA	TRBV29-1	TRBJ2-1	NA	TGCAGCCCCGCCCGGTCCCGGAATGAGCAGTTCTTC	CSPARSRNEQFF
NA	TRBV30	TRBJ2-5	TRBD1	TGTGCCTGGCGGCGGCAGGGGGACCAAGAGACCCAGTACTTC	CAWRRQGDQETQYF
NA	TRBV30	TRBJ2-5	TRBD1	TGTGCCTGGAGTCGGGACAGGCAAGAGACCCAGTACTTC	CAWSRDRQETQYF
NA	TRBV15	TRBJ1-3	NA	TGTGCCACCAGCAGATTCGGGGGGAGGGAGTCTGGAAACACCATATATTTT	CATSRFGGRESGNTIYF
NA	TRBV5-1	TRBJ2-4	NA	TGCGCCAGCAGCTTGGCCAGAATCAATCGAAGCATTCAGTACTTC	CASSLARINRSIQYF
NA	TRBV6-1	TRBJ1-4	NA	TGTGCCAGCAGTGAAGCATATAGGGGTGGGAAACTGTTTTTT	CASSEAYRGGKLFF
NA	TRBV10-3	TRBJ2-7	TRBD1	TGTGCCATCAAAGGTGGATACTTGGGGACAGGGACCTACGAGCAGTACTTC	CAIKGGYLGTGTYEQYF
NA	TRBV6-5	TRBJ1-1	TRBD1	TGTGCCAGCAGTACCGGACAGGGTAACACTGAAGCTTTCTTT	CASSTGQGNTEAFF
NA	TRBV6-6	TRBJ1-5	NA	TGTGCCAGTTCCTTTGGCAGCAATCAGCCCCAGCATTTT	CASSFGSNQPQHF
NA	TRBV5-1	TRBJ1-3	NA	TGCGCCAGCAGCTTGTCGGGTTTCTCTGGAAACACCATATATTTT	CASSLSGFSGNTIYF
NA	TRBV29-1	TRBJ1-1	NA	TGCAGCGTCCGGAGGCCTCCTGGGGACACTGAAGCTTTCTTT	CSVRRPPGDTEAFF
NA	TRBV11-2	TRBJ1-2	NA	TGTGCCAGCAGCCCCGAAGCGGGCCACTATGATGGCTACACCTTC	CASSPEAGHYDGYTF
many	TRBV25-1	TRBJ1-1	NA	TGTGCCAGCAGTGATGGAGCTATGGACACTGAAGCTTTCTTT	CASSDGAMDTEAFF
NA	TRBV4-1	TRBJ2-1	TRBD1	TGCGCCAGCAGCCAAGGACCCTCGGACAGGGCAGAGTTCTTC	CASSQGPSDRAEFF
NA	TRBV5-6	TRBJ2-1	TRBD1	TGTGCCAGCAGCTCCGGGACAGGGATAGGCAATGAGCAGTTCTTC	CASSSGTGIGNEQFF
NA	TRBV6-1	TRBJ1-2	NA	TGTGCCAGCAGTGAAGTTTCAAACAGCCTCAGAGGCTACACCTTC	CASSEVSNSLRGYTF
NA	TRBV7-9	TRBJ1-5	NA	TGTGCCAGCAGCTTTCGACCCTGGGAGGGGAACAGCAATCAGCCCCAGCATTTT	CASSFRPWEGNSNQPQHF
NA	TRBV3-1/TRBV3-2	TRBJ2-4	NA	TGTGCCAGCAGCCCCCGGACTGACCAAAACATTCAGTACTTC	CASSPRTDQNIQYF
NA	TRBV7-9	TRBJ2-7	NA	TGTGCCAGCAGTCTCCAGGGGCCCTACGAGCAGTACTTC	CASSLQGPYEQYF
NA	TRBV27	TRBJ2-1	TRBD2	TGTGCCAGCAGTTTTCCGGGGGCTATAGCGGGAGAGCAGTTCTTC	CASSFPGAIAGEQFF
NA	TRBV28	TRBJ1-2	NA	TGTGCCAGCAGTTATCCCCTAGGAGGCTACACCTTC	CASSYPLGGYTF
NA	TRBV18	TRBJ1-1	NA	TGTGCCAGCTTATTGGGGGGGAACACTGAAGCTTTCTTT	CASLLGGNTEAFF
NA	TRBV2	TRBJ2-3	TRBD2	TGTGCCAGCTCAACTAGCGGGTCTGGAGATACGCAGTATTTT	CASSTSGSGDTQYF
NA	TRBV18	TRBJ2-5	TRBD1	TGTGCCAGCTCACCGTTTCTCAGGGGGCCAGAGGAGACCCAGTACTTC	CASSPFLRGPEETQYF
NA	TRBV27	TRBJ2-2	NA	TGTGCCAGCAGTCCTCCCTATCCCACCGGGGAGCTGTTTTTT	CASSPPYPTGELFF
NA	TRBV11-2	TRBJ2-6	NA	TGTGCCAGCAGCTTGGGCACGGGGTCCCTCTCTGGGGCCAACGTCCTGACTTTC	CASSLGTGSLSGANVLTF
NA	TRBV28	TRBJ2-7	TRBD2	TGTGCCAGCAGTTTCATATCGACTAGCTTTTACGAGCAGTACTTC	CASSFISTSFYEQYF
NA	TRBV5-1	TRBJ1-2	TRBD1	TGCGCCAGCAGCTTAGTACAGGGGGACGGCTACACCTTC	CASSLVQGDGYTF
NA	TRBV7-9	TRBJ1-1	TRBD1	TGTGCCAGCAGCTTGGACAGGGCCCCTGAAGCTTTCTTT	CASSLDRAPEAFF
NA	TRBV6-5	TRBJ1-4	NA	TGTGCCAGCAGTTACCGGGGGGGGGCAACTAATGAAAAACTGTTTTTT	CASSYRGGATNEKLFF
few	TRBV5-6	TRBJ2-1	NA	TGTGCCAGCAGCCGCGGGAAGGGAAGGGATTCAAGGGAGCAGTTCTTC	CASSRGKGRDSREQFF
once	TRBV19	TRBJ1-4	NA	TGTGCCACCAAAACAGGGATGGCTAATGAAAAACTGTTTTTT	CATKTGMANEKLFF
NA	TRBV27	TRBJ2-5	NA	TGTGCCAGCAGTTTAGAGGGATGGGGAGAGACCCAGTACTTC	CASSLEGWGETQYF
NA	TRBV2	TRBJ2-5	NA	TGTGCCAGCACTCCGGGACAAGCCCTAAGGGAGACCCAGTACTTC	CASTPGQALRETQYF
NA	TRBV9	TRBJ2-1	TRBD2	TGTGCCAGCAGCGGACTAGCGGGAGGGTCCTACAATGAGCAGTTCTTC	CASSGLAGGSYNEQFF
NA	TRBV5-6	TRBJ2-7	TRBD2	TGTGCCAGCAGCCTCTTAGCGGGAGGGCCCCACGAGCAGTACTTC	CASSLLAGGPHEQYF
NA	TRBV19	TRBJ2-2	TRBD1	TGTGCCAGTATCTCTACAGGGGGCAGGGGCGGGGAGCTGTTTTTT	CASISTGGRGGELFF